This T cell receptor beta chain is drawn from a study of T cell responses to AZD1222 COVID-19 vaccine. Only in-frame clones appear in the TCRdb table, and some are missing; sequencing was by immunoSEQ multiplex PCR. The sample shows 170,000 or so clones, 80% to 95% of them seen only once. V was shortened by 0 bases and J by 4 bases, with 13 bases between the two germline ends. The CDR3 has 16 amino acids. Germline V gene sequence: CDR1 SGHVS, CDR2 FNYEAQ. The specimen was peripheral blood, collected 28 days after the second dose of the MenACWY control vaccine. This chain connects TRBV7-6 to TRBJ2-1; D is perhaps TRBD2 (5 bases). This receptor was identified in an adult who received the MenACWY meningococcal vaccine as a control. The CDR3 loop reads CASSLASLRGYNEQFF. The CDR3 DNA follows: TGTGCCAGCAGCTTAGCCTCACTTCGGGGTTACAATGAGCAGTTCTTC.